The next 29 T cell receptor beta chains were all read from a single sample in a study of T cells in localized non-small cell lung cancer (dated by TCRdb to about 2020). Libraries came from the immunoSEQ multiplex PCR assay. As stored in TCRdb, this immuneACCESS dataset retains in-frame rearrangements with V and J assigned. A fraction of the clones does not appear; measured against another copy, unresolved V genes explain less than half of the discrepancy, and the remainder lacks a known reason. For this sample there are fewer than 30,000 clones; about nine tenths appear just once. Less than 1.1% of the sample goes to the ten largest clones. The input for sequencing was peripheral blood, taken before any cancer treatment. The receptors were gathered from a woman aged 40-69 years with stage I lung adenocarcinoma.

A single count supports this clone. This chain connects TRBV6-4 to TRBJ2-1, with D perhaps being TRBD1 or TRBD2 (6 bases each). V dropped 2 bases and J dropped 6 bases, with 17 bases sitting between them. The CDR3 runs to 16 residues. CDR1 and CDR2 from the germline V gene are MRHNA and SNTAGT. The CDR3 sequence is CASSDQVGGKGNEQFF. The CDR3 nucleotides read TGTGCCAGCAGTGACCAAGTAGGGGGGAAGGGCAATGAGCAGTTCTTC.

Details on this clone: Other DNA sequences in the same sample also yield this CDR3. The chain combines TRBV13 with TRBJ1-2; maybe TRBD1 (6 bases). Germline CDR1 reads PRHDT; CDR2 reads FYEKMQ (reference sequence). Trimming left V 4 bases short and J 4 bases short, with 10 bases between. This CDR3 spans 13 amino acids. The CDR3 sequence is CASSSRTAYGYTF. In DNA form, the CDR3 reads TGTGCCAGCAGCTCAAGGACAGCCTATGGCTACACCTTC. The full variable domain, in which reference TRBV13 and TRBJ1-2 provide the parts outside the CDR3, is AAGVIQSPRHLIKEKRETATLKCYPIPRHDTVYWYQQGPGQDPQFLISFYEKMQSDKGSIPDRFSAQQFSDYHSELNMSSLELGDSALYFCASSSRTAYGYTFGSGTRLTVV.

The chain combines TRBV25-1 with TRBJ1-2, with a tentative D call TRBD1 (5 bases). Trimming stripped 4 bases from V and 6 bases from J, with 18 bases between. This CDR3 has 15 residues. Germline V gene data show CDR1 as MGHDK and CDR2 as SYGVNS. Here the CDR3 reads CASSAIPGLANGYTF. The DNA of the CDR3 is TGTGCCAGCAGTGCCATTCCGGGACTCGCGAATGGCTACACCTTC.

The chain links TRBV5-4 to TRBJ1-1; D remains ambiguous. The CDR3 has 13 amino acids. Germline V CDR1 and CDR2: SGHNT, YYREEE (reference sequence). Between the trimmed V and J ends, which lost 3 bases and 1 base, there was a span of 7 bases. The CDR3 DNA reads as TGTGCCAGCAGCTGGCAGGAGAACACTGAAGCTTTCTTT. Residues: CASSWQENTEAFF.

The chain combines TRBV13 with TRBJ2-7; 11 bases line up with TRBD2. The CDR3 contains 15 residues. V trimming: 5 bases; J trimming: 2 bases; junction bases outside the gene matches: 5. Germline V gene data show CDR1 as PRHDT and CDR2 as FYEKMQ (reference sequence). The CDR3: CASSPPSGGPYEQYF. CDR3 in DNA: TGTGCCAGCAGCCCCCCTAGCGGGGGGCCCTACGAGCAGTACTTC.

The chain carries TRBV7-9 and TRBJ1-2; TRBD1 agrees at 9 bases. The CDR3 runs to 14 residues. CDR1 is SEHNR and CDR2 is FQNEAQ in the germline V gene (reference sequence). V gave up 2 bases and J gave up 2 bases; unmatched junction bases: 0. The CDR3 nucleotides are TGTGCCAGCAGCTTAACAGGGGGCAACTATGGCTACACCTTC. Its protein is CASSLTGGNYGYTF.

CDR3: CASSQDGAGGGADTQYF. The DNA for the CDR3 is TGCGCCAGCAGCCAAGACGGCGCGGGAGGGGGGGCAGATACGCAGTATTTT. The chain combines TRBV4-1 with TRBJ2-3; 9 nucleotides match TRBD2. J lost 4 bases, V lost 0 bases, and 8 bases had no gene match. This CDR3 is 17 amino acids long. The germline CDR1 and CDR2 sequences are MGHRA and YSYEKL.

The gene calls are TRBV19 and TRBJ2-1; TRBD2 might be the D (5 bases). Germline V CDR1 and CDR2: LNHDA, SQIVND (reference sequence). The CDR3 covers 13 residues. Trimming pared 3 bases from V and 9 bases from J, leaving 12 bases between. CDR3 coding DNA: TGTGCCAGTAGTATGACCGGGGATAGTGAGCAGTTCTTC. The encoded protein is CASSMTGDSEQFF.

The V gene is TRBV28, the J gene TRBJ2-1; D is ambiguous. Germline V gene data show CDR1 as MDHEN and CDR2 as SYDVKM. The CDR3 runs 12 residues. Trimming took off 2 bases at V and 9 bases at J, with 8 bases between the two ends. The CDR3: CASSLQASEQFF. The CDR3 coding sequence is TGTGCCAGCAGTTTACAGGCTTCTGAGCAGTTCTTC.

V is TRBV7-2 and J is TRBJ2-3; weak D call: TRBD1 (5 bases). Looked up from germline, CDR1 is SGHTA and CDR2 is FQGNSA. V lost 1 base and J 0 bases, leaving 5 bases between the germline ends. This CDR3 is 14 amino acids long. The CDR3 here is CASSLDRSTDTQYF. The DNA of the CDR3 is TGTGCCAGCAGCTTAGACAGGAGCACAGATACGCAGTATTTT.

In its sample, this clone was seen a few times. The rearrangement links TRBV5-1 to TRBJ1-6; D remains unclear. Germline V lookup: CDR1 SGHRS, CDR2 YFSETQ. CDR3 length: 14 residues. Trimming removed 2 bases from V and 10 bases from J, with 13 bases in between. The CDR3 protein is CASSFRTKGSPLHF. The CDR3 DNA reads as TGCGCCAGCAGCTTCCGGACTAAGGGATCACCCCTCCACTTT.

Only one count was recorded for this clone. The genes are TRBV5-5 and TRBJ2-5, with D possibly TRBD2 on 5 matching bases. Germline CDR1 is SGHKS and CDR2 is YYEKEE (reference sequence). CDR3 size: 14 residues. Trimming took off 4 bases at V and 0 bases at J, with 10 bases between the two ends. CDR3 residues: CASSPRGYQETQYF. The CDR3 bases are TGTGCCAGCAGCCCCCGAGGGTACCAAGAGACCCAGTACTTC.

Only one count was recorded for this clone. The chain recombines TRBV19 with TRBJ1-5; TRBD1 is a possible D gene (5 bases). CDR3 length equals 17 residues. In germline, CDR1 is LNHDA, CDR2 SQIVND (reference sequence). The V gene lost 2 bases and the J gene lost 0 bases, with 14 bases spanning the gap. DNA of the CDR3: TGTGCCAGTAGTATATCCGGGGGTATTTTTAGCAATCAGCCCCAGCATTTT. It encodes CASSISGGIFSNQPQHF.

Only one count was recorded for this clone. The chain uses TRBV7-6 and TRBJ2-5, with 9 bases fitting TRBD2. The CDR3 covers 13 residues. The V segment lost 8 bases and the J segment 2 bases; nucleotides outside the gene matches: 3. Germline-derived CDR1 and CDR2 are SGHVS and FNYEAQ. Here the CDR3 reads CASGGGVQETQYF. CDR3 in DNA: TGTGCCAGCGGCGGGGGGGTACAAGAGACCCAGTACTTC.

V and J are TRBV27 and TRBJ1-1, with D perhaps TRBD1 (6 bases). V dropped 5 bases and J dropped 6 bases, with 13 bases sitting between them. The V gene's germline CDR1 is MNHEY and CDR2 SMNVEV (reference sequence). This CDR3 is 13 amino acids long. CDR3 nucleotides: TGTGCCAGCAGTCAAAACGGGGGGCCTGAAGCTTTCTTT. It codes for CASSQNGGPEAFF.

The chain employs TRBV19 and TRBJ1-2; tentatively, D is TRBD1 (5 bases). CDR3 length: 13 amino acids. With 8 bases removed from V and 4 bases from J, the gap between germline ends came to 14 bases. Germline CDR1 is LNHDA and CDR2 is SQIVND (reference sequence). The CDR3 DNA is TGTGCCAGTGGGACGACGGGAACCTATGGCTACACCTTC. Translation gives CASGTTGTYGYTF.

The chain carries TRBV27 and TRBJ2-3; TRBD1 aligns across 9 bases. The junction had 9 bases not matched to a gene; V was cut back by 4 bases and J by 1 base. The CDR3 has 17 amino acids. Germline CDR1 is MNHEY and CDR2 is SMNVEV (reference sequence). In DNA form, the CDR3 reads TGTGCCAGCAGTTCCTGGGCTGGGGACAGGGGCACAGATACGCAGTATTTT. This codes for CASSSWAGDRGTDTQYF.

The rearrangement links TRBV13 to TRBJ2-7; D remains unclear. V was shortened by 2 bases and J by 2 bases, with 10 bases between the two germline ends. Germline V gene sequence: CDR1 PRHDT, CDR2 FYEKMQ (reference sequence). This CDR3 has 14 residues. CDR3 sequence: CASSLPPPTYEQYF. For the CDR3, the DNA is TGTGCCAGCAGCTTACCCCCCCCAACCTACGAGCAGTACTTC.

This chain uses TRBV28 with TRBJ1-2; D is uncertain. In germline, CDR1 is MDHEN, CDR2 SYDVKM. This CDR3 comprises 11 residues. V was trimmed by 1 base and J by 8 bases, leaving 5 bases between them. DNA of the CDR3: TGTGCCAGCAGTTTATTTGGAGGCTACACCTTC. It is translated as CASSLFGGYTF.

The chain uses TRBV4-1 and TRBJ2-1; 16 nucleotides align to TRBD2. After removal of 4 bases from V and 2 bases from J, the junction contained 8 bases not matched to a gene. Germline values: CDR1 MGHRA, CDR2 YSYEKL. The CDR3 is made up of 19 amino acids. In nucleotides, the CDR3 is TGCGCCAGCAGCCTGCTCCCCGGGACTAGCGGGAGGGCCTACAATGAGCAGTTCTTC. This sequence encodes CASSLLPGTSGRAYNEQFF.

V is TRBV25-1 and J is TRBJ2-1, with 8 nucleotides matching TRBD2. The CDR3 runs 15 residues. V gave up 5 bases and J gave up 1 base; unmatched junction bases: 4. In germline, CDR1 is MGHDK, CDR2 SYGVNS. CDR3 protein: CASSLSGSSYNEQFF. CDR3 coding DNA: TGTGCCAGCAGTCTAAGCGGGAGTTCCTACAATGAGCAGTTCTTC.

V is TRBV19 and J is TRBJ1-2, with D possibly matching TRBD1 (6 bases). Germline V gene lookup returns CDR1 LNHDA and CDR2 SQIVND (reference sequence). V was shortened by 5 bases and J by 4 bases, with 17 bases between the two germline ends. There are 15 residues in the CDR3. CDR3 bases: TGTGCCAGTAGTCCTACCTTACGGACAGTCTATGGCTACACCTTC. Translated, it gives CASSPTLRTVYGYTF. Looking up the rest from reference TRBV19 and TRBJ1-2 gives the full variable domain: DGGITQSPKYLFRKEGQNVTLSCEQNLNHDAMYWYRQDPGQGLRLIYYSQIVNDFQKGDIAEGYSVSREKKESFPLTVTSAQKNPTAFYLCASSPTLRTVYGYTFGSGTRLTVV.

The chain uses TRBV11-2 and TRBJ1-5, with D perhaps TRBD1 (6 bases). Trimming pared 3 bases from V and 6 bases from J, leaving 15 bases between. CDR1 and CDR2 (germline): SGHAT, FQNNGV. The CDR3 sequence is 15 residues long. The CDR3 DNA follows: TGTGCCAGCAGCTTCGGGCAGGGGTTGAGTCAGCCCCAGCATTTT. Its protein product is CASSFGQGLSQPQHF.

The genes are TRBV21-1 and TRBJ2-7; TRBD2, the table's D call, lacks a check against the DNA. TRBV21-1 is termed a pseudogene. The CDR3 length is 14 residues. CDR3 amino acids: CASSKARDCYEQYF. CDR3 DNA: TGTGCCAGCAGCAAAGCACGAGATTGCTACGAGCAGTACTTC.

The CDR3 loop is CASSLGAGTGNQPQHF. CDR3 nucleotide sequence: TGTGCCAGCAGCTTAGGGGCCGGGACGGGCAATCAGCCCCAGCATTTT. The chain carries TRBV7-2 and TRBJ1-5; TRBD1 is a possible D gene (5 bases). The CDR3 loop spans 16 amino acids. Per the germline V gene, CDR1 is SGHTA and CDR2 is FQGNSA. V was cut by 1 base and J by 2 bases, with 12 bases left in between.

The rearrangement links TRBV19 to TRBJ2-2, with a possible D match to TRBD2 (6 bases). V lost 3 bases and J lost 2, with 13 bases in between. CDR1 and CDR2 from the germline V gene are LNHDA and SQIVND (reference sequence). The length of the CDR3 is 16 residues. This CDR3 reads CASSMDGGTNTGELFF. CDR3 in DNA: TGTGCCAGTAGTATGGATGGGGGGACCAACACCGGGGAGCTGTTTTTT.

This rearrangement joins TRBV25-1 to TRBJ2-2, with D perhaps being TRBD1 or TRBD2 (5 bases each). CDR1 MGHDK and CDR2 SYGVNS come from the germline V gene. V was shortened by 8 bases and J by 4 bases, with 14 bases between the two germline ends. The CDR3 loop spans 14 amino acids. The CDR3 is CASSGLPSTGELFF. The CDR3 DNA reads TGTGCCAGCTCGGGGCTTCCAAGCACCGGGGAGCTGTTTTTT.

The chain has TRBV10-3 and TRBJ1-1, with D perhaps matching TRBD1 (6 bases). The CDR3 has 15 residues. Germline V lookup: CDR1 ENHRY, CDR2 SYGVKD. V lost 3 bases, J lost 3 bases, and 14 bases lay in between. CDR3 in amino acids: CAISDPGRGYTEAFF. The CDR3 DNA is TGTGCCATCAGTGACCCGGGCAGGGGCTACACTGAAGCTTTCTTT.

The chain recombines TRBV7-6 with TRBJ1-2, with D unresolved. Deletions cut 1 base from V and 3 bases from J, with 12 bases between. The CDR3 totals 15 residues. CDR1 is SGHVS, CDR2 FNYEAQ, per germline. The CDR3 DNA is TGTGCCAGCAGCTTAGGGGCCGGGTACGACTATGGCTACACCTTC. Amino acid sequence: CASSLGAGYDYGYTF. The whole variable domain, filled in from reference TRBV7-6 and TRBJ1-2, reads GAGVSQSPRYKVTKRGQDVALRCDPISGHVSLYWYRQALGQGPEFLTYFNYEAQQDKSGLPNDRFSAERPEGSISTLTIQRTEQRDSAMYRCASSLGAGYDYGYTFGSGTRLTVV.